These 22 T cell receptor beta chains came from one sample sequenced in a study of OX40 agonist ivuxolimab in advanced cancers. The table came from immunoSEQ multiplex PCR; TCRdb's copy has only in-frame clones and leaves some out. The table has roughly 17,000 clones, about 73% seen once. Material: CD4+ or CD8+ T cells sorted from blood, obtained in a trial of the OX40 agonist ivuxolimab. These receptors were taken from an adult with an advanced solid tumor such as melanoma, head and neck, liver or kidney cancer.

The rearrangement uses TRBV27 and TRBJ1-6; no firm D call. The CDR3 is 17 amino acids. V lost 5 bases and J lost 12, with 26 bases in between. In germline, CDR1 is MNHEY, CDR2 SMNVEV (reference sequence). In DNA, the CDR3 is TGTGCCAGCAGTCGCCTAGAAGCGTCACCCGGAAAGGTACCCCTCCACTTT. This sequence encodes CASSRLEASPGKVPLHF.

The J gene is TRBJ2-7, the V gene TRBV4-1; TRBD1 aligns across 7 bases. Germline-derived CDR1 and CDR2 are MGHRA and YSYEKL. This CDR3 region has 14 residues. Trimming removed 1 base from V and 6 bases from J; junction bases left unmatched: 6. The CDR3: CASSQGDSPSEQYF. CDR3 bases: TGCGCCAGCAGCCAAGGGGACAGTCCTAGCGAGCAGTACTTC.

The V and J genes are TRBV7-9 and TRBJ2-2; TRBD2 aligns across 7 bases. The CDR3 consists of 15 residues. Per germline, CDR1 SEHNR and CDR2 FQNEAQ (reference sequence). V lost 5 bases and J lost 0; bases outside the gene matches: 3. CDR3 protein: CASSPSGTNTGELFF. CDR3 nucleotides: TGTGCCAGCAGCCCCAGCGGGACGAACACCGGGGAGCTGTTTTTT.

Only a few counts were recorded for this clone. This rearrangement joins TRBV9 to TRBJ2-7, with 7 nucleotides matching TRBD2. V lost 0 bases, J lost 7 bases, and 7 bases stayed unmatched. The CDR3 length is 14 residues. CDR1 and CDR2 (germline): SGDLS, YYNGEE. The CDR3 is CASSVGGGVGEQYF. The CDR3 DNA is TGTGCCAGCAGCGTAGGCGGGGGAGTGGGAGAGCAGTACTTC. The full variable domain, in which reference TRBV9 and TRBJ2-7 provide the parts outside the CDR3, is DSGVTQTPKHLITATGQRVTLRCSPRSGDLSVYWYQQSLDQGLQFLIQYYNGEERAKGNILERFSAQQFPDLHSELNLSSLELGDSALYFCASSVGGGVGEQYFGPGTRLTVT.

The CDR3 loop reads CASSLDRQGIVGFEKLFF. The CDR3 DNA reads as TGCGCCAGCAGCTTGGATAGACAGGGGATCGTGGGATTTGAAAAACTGTTTTTT. The chain recombines TRBV5-1 with TRBJ1-4; 8 nucleotides match TRBD1. V trimming: 0 bases; J trimming: 7 bases; junction bases outside the gene matches: 14. CDR3 length: 18 residues. Germline V gene data show CDR1 as SGHRS and CDR2 as YFSETQ.

This clone has just one count. The chain uses TRBV10-3 and TRBJ2-7; tentative D call: TRBD2 (6 bases). Per the germline V gene, CDR1 is ENHRY and CDR2 is SYGVKD. CDR3 length: 12 amino acids. Trimming pared 10 bases from V and 5 bases from J, leaving 15 bases between. The CDR3 spells CATAPSDHEQYF. The CDR3, as DNA: TGTGCCACCGCCCCTAGCGACCACGAGCAGTACTTC.

A word on this clone: Germline is not matched at one junction end, which may reflect a read error. The chain employs TRBV7-9 and TRBJ2-1; 9 nucleotides align to TRBD2. The CDR3 spans 16 residues. Germline V gene lookup returns CDR1 SEHNR and CDR2 FQNEAQ (reference sequence). The CDR3 coding sequence is TGTGCCAGCACCTTACTTTTAGCGGGAGATAACAATGAGCAGTTCTTC. Translating gives CASTLLLAGDNNEQFF.

The V and J genes are TRBV6-1 and TRBJ2-7; unclear D gene. Germline assignment: CDR1 MNHNS and CDR2 SASEGT. The CDR3 is 13 amino acids. V gave up 1 base and J gave up 2 bases, with 6 bases separating them. Here the CDR3 reads CASSEGAPYEQYF. The CDR3 DNA sequence: TGTGCCAGCAGTGAAGGGGCCCCCTACGAGCAGTACTTC.

This chain joins TRBV9 and TRBJ1-2, with a possible D match to TRBD1 (6 bases). V dropped 6 bases and J dropped 8 bases, with 26 bases sitting between them. CDR1 and CDR2 from the germline V gene are SGDLS and YYNGEE. This CDR3 has 16 amino acids. In nucleotides, the CDR3 is TGTGCCAGCAACCTACAGGTCGATAGGGGGATCGACGGCTACACCTTC. Translated: CASNLQVDRGIDGYTF.

This clone was seen a handful of times. This sequence joins TRBV7-3 and TRBJ2-7; D might be TRBD1 or TRBD2, each matching 6 bases. The V gene's germline CDR1 is SGHTA and CDR2 FQGTGA. The CDR3 totals 14 residues. Trimming removed 3 bases from V and 2 bases from J, with 11 bases in between. The CDR3 sequence: CASSFLGGTYEQYF. Here the CDR3 DNA reads TGTGCCAGCAGCTTTCTAGGGGGGACCTACGAGCAGTACTTC.

The rearrangement joins TRBV19 to TRBJ2-1; 7 bases align to TRBD2. Germline-derived CDR1 and CDR2 are LNHDA and SQIVND (reference sequence). This CDR3 contains 14 residues. The V gene end was trimmed by 7 bases and the J gene end by 7 bases; junction bases not matched to a gene: 10. The CDR3 spells CASNGGRAANEQFF. In DNA, the CDR3 is TGTGCCAGTAATGGGGGGAGGGCCGCTAATGAGCAGTTCTTC. The whole variable domain, filled in from reference TRBV19 and TRBJ2-1, reads DGGITQSPKYLFRKEGQNVTLSCEQNLNHDAMYWYRQDPGQGLRLIYYSQIVNDFQKGDIAEGYSVSREKKESFPLTVTSAQKNPTAFYLCASNGGRAANEQFFGPGTRLTVL.

The table lists this clone with a few counts. The chain joins TRBV28 to TRBJ1-5, with 8 bases that match TRBD1. The CDR3 contains 13 residues. V shed 8 bases and J 7 bases; nucleotides not matched to a gene: 7. Looked up from germline, CDR1 is MDHEN and CDR2 is SYDVKM. In DNA, the CDR3 is TGTGCCAGCTCGGGACAGGTCTTGCAGCCCCAGCATTTT. Amino acid sequence: CASSGQVLQPQHF.

V usage is TRBV5-1 and J usage is TRBJ2-7; 8 bases agree with TRBD2. From germline, CDR1 is SGHRS and CDR2 YFSETQ. V gave up 0 bases and J gave up 4 bases; unmatched junction bases: 15. This CDR3 comprises 18 residues. CDR3 coding DNA: TGCGCCAGCAGCTTGGCCGCGGGTCAAGCGGGAGTTTCTTACGAGCAGTACTTC. Translating gives CASSLAAGQAGVSYEQYF.

This clone turned up a few times. This chain connects TRBV7-6 to TRBJ1-2; D perhaps matches TRBD1 (6 bases). The length of the CDR3 is 11 residues. Germline assignment: CDR1 SGHVS and CDR2 FNYEAQ. Between the trimmed V and J ends, which lost 7 bases and 8 bases, there was a span of 11 bases. In DNA, the CDR3 is TGTGCCAGCACCCCGGGGGGCGGCTACACCTTC. Encoded protein: CASTPGGGYTF.

This chain links TRBV19 with TRBJ2-7; tentative D call: TRBD2 (6 bases). V lost 5 bases, J lost 2 bases, and 13 bases lay in between. Germline V gives CDR1 LNHDA, CDR2 SQIVND (reference sequence). The CDR3 extends over 14 amino acids. CDR3 DNA: TGTGCCAGTAGTTGGGGCGGGGCAGCCTACGAGCAGTACTTC. The encoded protein is CASSWGGAAYEQYF.

The chain has TRBV30 and TRBJ2-2; 14 nucleotides line up with TRBD2. The ends lost 3 bases at V and 7 bases at J; junction bases unmatched: 7. Germline loops: CDR1 GTSNPN, CDR2 SVGIG (reference sequence). The CDR3 loop spans 16 amino acids. The CDR3 reads CAWRRGTSGSGGELFF. DNA for the CDR3: TGTGCCTGGAGGAGGGGGACTAGCGGGAGTGGCGGGGAGCTGTTTTTT. The full variable domain, rest sourced from reference TRBV30 and TRBJ2-2, is SQTIHQWPATLVQPVGSPLSLECTVEGTSNPNLYWYRQAAGRGLQLLFYSVGIGQISSEVPQNLSASRPQDRQFILSSKKLLLSDSGFYLCAWRRGTSGSGGELFFGEGSRLTVL.

This clone appeared a few times. The rearrangement joins TRBV6-1 to TRBJ2-7, with TRBD2 matching 10 bases. In germline, CDR1 is MNHNS, CDR2 SASEGT. This CDR3 contains 15 residues. Trimming at V came to 1 base and at J to 1 base, leaving 1 base not matched to a gene. This chain's CDR3 is CASSEETSGSYEQYF. The CDR3 nucleotides read TGTGCCAGCAGTGAAGAGACTAGCGGGTCCTACGAGCAGTACTTC.

The rearrangement links TRBV7-9 to TRBJ2-3; 7 positions match TRBD1. CDR1 is SEHNR, CDR2 FQNEAQ, per germline (reference sequence). V was pared by 5 bases and J by 6 bases, with 11 bases of the junction left unmatched. The CDR3 consists of 15 residues. CDR3 residues: CASSPWTGGYDTQYF. In DNA, the CDR3 is TGTGCCAGCAGCCCGTGGACAGGTGGTTATGATACGCAGTATTTT.

The rearrangement joins TRBV27 to TRBJ2-1, with 7 positions matching TRBD2. The CDR3 loop spans 13 amino acids. Germline CDR1 MNHEY, CDR2 SMNVEV (reference sequence). The trim removed 5 bases at V and 5 bases at J, leaving 3 bases unmatched. CDR3 sequence (DNA): TGTGCCAGCAGTAGCGGGACTCACAATGAGCAGTTCTTC. The encoded protein is CASSSGTHNEQFF.

The chain is built from TRBV11-2 and TRBJ1-2; 7 bases map to TRBD1. The V gene's germline CDR1 is SGHAT and CDR2 FQNNGV. With V trimmed by 0 bases and J by 1 base, 11 bases remained unmatched. The CDR3 is made up of 18 amino acids. CDR3 sequence: CASSLDRTGWGVNYGYTF. The CDR3 bases are TGTGCCAGCAGCTTAGATCGGACAGGCTGGGGGGTTAACTATGGCTACACCTTC.

V is TRBV7-2 and J is TRBJ2-7; D is unresolved. Germline V CDR1 and CDR2: SGHTA, FQGNSA. Trimming cost V 1 base and J 4 bases, with 8 bases left between them. The CDR3 has 13 amino acids. CDR3 sequence: CASSLVSAYEQYF. CDR3 DNA sequence: TGTGCCAGCAGCTTAGTATCCGCGTACGAGCAGTACTTC.

The chain combines TRBV27 with TRBJ2-1; 11 bases are a match to TRBD2. Germline V gene data show CDR1 as MNHEY and CDR2 as SMNVEV (reference sequence). This CDR3 spans 15 amino acids. The V and J ends lost 3 bases and 8 bases, in that order; junction bases with no gene match: 6. The CDR3 nucleotides read TGTGCCAGCAGTTTCAAACTAGCGGGAGTCGATGAGCAGTTCTTC. Translated, it gives CASSFKLAGVDEQFF.